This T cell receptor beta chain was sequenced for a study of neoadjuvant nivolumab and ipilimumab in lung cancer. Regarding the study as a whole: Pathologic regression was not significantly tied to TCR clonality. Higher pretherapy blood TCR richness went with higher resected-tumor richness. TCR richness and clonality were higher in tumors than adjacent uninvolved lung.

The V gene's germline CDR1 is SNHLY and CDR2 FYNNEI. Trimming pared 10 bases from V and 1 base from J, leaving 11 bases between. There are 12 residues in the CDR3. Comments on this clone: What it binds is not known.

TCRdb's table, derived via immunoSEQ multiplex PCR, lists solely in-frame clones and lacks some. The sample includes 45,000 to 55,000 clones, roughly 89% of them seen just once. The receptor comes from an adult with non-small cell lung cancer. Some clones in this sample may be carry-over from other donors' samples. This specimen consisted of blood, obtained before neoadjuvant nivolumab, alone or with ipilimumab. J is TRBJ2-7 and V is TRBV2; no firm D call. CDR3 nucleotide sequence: TGTGCCAACTCCGTTTTATCCTACGAGCAGTACTTC. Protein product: CANSVLSYEQYF.